The present T cell receptor (beta chain) was sequenced within a study of blood T cell repertoires in COVID-19. Study information: Spain, Italy and the United States supplied samples that represented acute and convalescent COVID-19. The analysed material was cDNA or gDNA that came from T cells, B-cell-depleted T cells, or PBMCs.

The CDR3 has 16 amino acids. The V and J ends lost 4 bases and 0 bases respectively, with 14 bases between them. Germline V lookup: CDR1 SGHRS, CDR2 YFSETQ. Per the study methods: Cell counts per sample came from amplifying reference gene primers. Data came from immunoSEQ multiplex PCR; TCRdb stores just in-frame clones and leaves some out. D and trimming come from the DNA, and the V and J calls and clone size come from that table. This table has about 260,000 clones, under 90% appearing once. J is TRBJ1-3 and V is TRBV5-1; D might be TRBD1 (6 bases). The sequence was collected from a man between 60 and 75 years old with acute or convalescent COVID-19. Input material: peripheral blood. The CDR3 DNA reads TGCGCCAGCAGCCCAAGCGGGACAATCTCTGGAAACACCATATATTTT. This translates into CASSPSGTISGNTIYF.